This is a list of T cell receptor beta chains from one sample in a study of OX40 agonist ivuxolimab in advanced cancers. Here immunoSEQ multiplex PCR was the method, and the copy in TCRdb shows in-frame clones only, minus some. The table shows tens of thousands of clones, with 70% to 90% occurring only once. This material consisted of CD4+ or CD8+ T cells sorted from blood, taken in a trial of the OX40 agonist ivuxolimab. These TCRs come from an adult with an advanced solid tumor such as melanoma, head and neck, liver or kidney cancer. CDR3s include the opening cysteine and the closing phenylalanine or tryptophan. A D gene is named only where the DNA matches it firmly. The size entry is marked missing in some rows and otherwise reads once, few, many or a size class.

V: TRBV7-2
J: TRBJ1-2
D: NA
size: NA
CDR3: CASSFGAGVRNYGYTF
DNA: TGTGCCAGCAGCTTTGGGGCAGGGGTGAGAAACTATGGCTACACCTTC

V: TRBV7-9
J: TRBJ2-1
D: TRBD1
size: NA
CDR3: CASSQSGTVGSYNEQFF
DNA: TGTGCCAGCAGCCAATCCGGGACAGTGGGCTCCTACAATGAGCAGTTCTTC

V: TRBV15
J: TRBJ2-7
D: NA
size: NA
CDR3: CATSMQRRPESEQYF
DNA: TGTGCCACCAGCATGCAGCGGCGGCCTGAATCCGAGCAGTACTTC

V: TRBV11-3
J: TRBJ2-3
D: NA
size: NA
CDR3: CASSAGLTSSTDTQYF
DNA: TGTGCCAGCAGCGCCGGACTGACTTCTAGCACAGATACGCAGTATTTT

V: TRBV11-3
J: TRBJ2-1
D: NA
size: NA
CDR3: CASSQAGWNEQFF
DNA: TGTGCCAGCAGCCAAGCAGGGTGGAATGAGCAGTTCTTC

V: TRBV9
J: TRBJ2-2
D: TRBD1
size: NA
CDR3: CASSWTGGGTGELFF
DNA: TGTGCCAGCAGCTGGACAGGGGGCGGTACCGGGGAGCTGTTTTTT

V: TRBV13
J: TRBJ2-7
D: TRBD2
size: NA
CDR3: CASSFSSGSSYEQYF
DNA: TGTGCCAGCAGCTTCTCTAGCGGGAGCTCCTACGAGCAGTACTTC

V: TRBV7-9
J: TRBJ2-1
D: NA
size: NA
CDR3: CASSSLLRARGSYGGSFF
DNA: TGTGCCAGCAGCTCGTTACTCCGAGCTAGGGGCTCCTATGGGGGCTCGTTCTTC

V: TRBV27
J: TRBJ1-2
D: NA
size: NA
CDR3: CASSLDQGSYYGYTF
DNA: TGTGCCAGCAGTTTAGACCAGGGCAGCTACTATGGCTACACCTTC

V: TRBV7-3
J: TRBJ1-5
D: NA
size: NA
CDR3: CASSLRGGGPSNQPQHF
DNA: TGTGCCAGCAGCTTAAGAGGGGGAGGGCCTAGCAATCAGCCCCAGCATTTT

V: TRBV29-1
J: TRBJ1-3
D: NA
size: NA
CDR3: CSVEGGTHSGNTIYF
DNA: TGCAGCGTTGAAGGGGGCACCCACTCTGGAAACACCATATATTTT

V: TRBV6-6
J: TRBJ2-3
D: NA
size: NA
CDR3: CASSETGLGSTDTQYF
DNA: TGTGCCAGCAGCGAAACAGGGTTGGGTTCGACAGATACGCAGTATTTT

V: TRBV27
J: TRBJ2-7
D: NA
size: NA
CDR3: CASSFGTDYEQYF
DNA: TGTGCCAGCAGTTTCGGGACTGACTACGAGCAGTACTTC

V: TRBV9
J: TRBJ1-2
D: TRBD1
size: NA
CDR3: CASSVAGDRDHGYTF
DNA: TGTGCCAGCAGCGTAGCTGGAGACAGGGATCATGGCTACACCTTC

V: TRBV27
J: TRBJ1-1
D: NA
size: NA
CDR3: CASSLSSPNTEAFF
DNA: TGTGCCAGCAGTTTATCGAGCCCGAACACTGAAGCTTTCTTT

V: TRBV28
J: TRBJ1-5
D: NA
size: NA
CDR3: CASSFSLGHLISYQPQHF
DNA: TGTGCCAGCAGTTTTAGCTTGGGACACCTCATTTCTTATCAGCCCCAGCATTTT

V: TRBV5-6
J: TRBJ1-2
D: NA
size: NA
CDR3: CASSFGTDSYGYTF
DNA: TGTGCCAGCAGCTTTGGGACGGATTCATATGGCTACACCTTC

V: TRBV11-2
J: TRBJ2-7
D: TRBD2
size: NA
CDR3: CASSLFLAEDEQYF
DNA: TGTGCCAGCAGCTTATTCCTAGCGGAGGACGAGCAGTACTTC

V: TRBV5-1
J: TRBJ2-2
D: NA
size: NA
CDR3: CASSLVSGAGTGELFF
DNA: TGCGCCAGCAGCTTGGTGTCGGGCGCGGGCACCGGGGAGCTGTTTTTT

V: TRBV7-6
J: TRBJ2-7
D: NA
size: NA
CDR3: CASSLNQGPSYEQYF
DNA: TGTGCCAGCAGCTTAAATCAGGGCCCCTCCTACGAGCAGTACTTC

V: TRBV19
J: TRBJ2-3
D: NA
size: NA
CDR3: CASSIYTGTLGDTQYF
DNA: TGTGCCAGTAGTATCTACACCGGTACCCTCGGGGATACGCAGTATTTT

V: TRBV5-8
J: TRBJ1-5
D: TRBD1
size: NA
CDR3: CASSLGQGGQPQHF
DNA: TGTGCCAGCAGCTTGGGACAGGGCGGTCAGCCCCAGCATTTT

V: TRBV5-1
J: TRBJ2-2
D: NA
size: NA
CDR3: CASSLPRSWEDTGELFF
DNA: TGCGCCAGCAGCTTGCCTCGATCTTGGGAGGACACCGGGGAGCTGTTTTTT

V: TRBV29-1
J: TRBJ2-5
D: NA
size: NA
CDR3: CSVEDPRTVQETQYF
DNA: TGCAGCGTTGAAGATCCTCGGACAGTCCAAGAGACCCAGTACTTC

V: TRBV2
J: TRBJ2-1
D: NA
size: NA
CDR3: CASSEWGSYNEQFF
DNA: TGTGCCAGCAGTGAATGGGGGTCCTACAATGAGCAGTTCTTC

V: TRBV28
J: TRBJ1-1
D: NA
size: NA
CDR3: CASRGGGNTEAFF
DNA: TGTGCCAGCAGGGGCGGGGGGAACACTGAAGCTTTCTTT

V: TRBV4-1
J: TRBJ1-5
D: TRBD1
size: NA
CDR3: CASSREQGAGNQPQHF
DNA: TGCGCCAGCAGCCGAGAACAGGGGGCTGGCAATCAGCCCCAGCATTTT

V: TRBV9
J: TRBJ2-5
D: TRBD2
size: NA
CDR3: CASSVGSGGKETQYF
DNA: TGTGCCAGCAGCGTAGGTAGCGGGGGTAAAGAGACCCAGTACTTC

V: TRBV30
J: TRBJ1-1
D: NA
size: NA
CDR3: CAWSVDGGQTTEAFF
DNA: TGTGCCTGGAGTGTAGACGGGGGGCAGACCACTGAAGCTTTCTTT

V: TRBV5-1
J: TRBJ1-6
D: NA
size: NA
CDR3: CASSLFLGGEPLHF
DNA: TGCGCCAGCAGCTTGTTTTTGGGGGGCGAACCCCTCCACTTT

V: TRBV10-3
J: TRBJ2-7
D: TRBD1
size: NA
CDR3: CAISVFRQGSYEQYF
DNA: TGTGCCATCAGTGTATTTCGACAGGGATCCTACGAGCAGTACTTC

V: TRBV27
J: TRBJ2-3
D: NA
size: NA
CDR3: CASSSSLESSTDTQYF
DNA: TGTGCCAGCAGTTCTTCCCTCGAGAGTAGCACAGATACGCAGTATTTT

V: TRBV7-9
J: TRBJ2-7
D: NA
size: few
CDR3: CASSSGGRGYEQYF
DNA: TGTGCCAGCAGCTCGGGGGGCCGAGGGTACGAGCAGTACTTC

V: TRBV4-1
J: TRBJ2-7
D: NA
size: NA
CDR3: CASSQAGDISYEQYF
DNA: TGCGCCAGCAGCCAAGCAGGGGACATCTCCTACGAGCAGTACTTC

V: TRBV30
J: TRBJ2-7
D: NA
size: NA
CDR3: CAWSVSGPDEQYF
DNA: TGTGCCTGGAGTGTTTCTGGGCCCGACGAGCAGTACTTC

V: TRBV13
J: TRBJ1-2
D: NA
size: NA
CDR3: CASRGGGNYGYTF
DNA: TGTGCCAGCAGAGGGGGGGGTAACTATGGCTACACCTTC

V: TRBV30
J: TRBJ1-5
D: TRBD1
size: NA
CDR3: CAWSFTGGNQPQHF
DNA: TGTGCCTGGTCTTTCACAGGGGGCAATCAGCCCCAGCATTTT

V: TRBV6-1
J: TRBJ2-7
D: NA
size: NA
CDR3: CATAESYEQYF
DNA: TGTGCCACCGCAGAATCCTACGAGCAGTACTTC

V: TRBV28
J: TRBJ2-7
D: NA
size: NA
CDR3: CASSFANEQYF
DNA: TGTGCCAGCAGTTTCGCGAACGAGCAGTACTTC

V: TRBV9
J: TRBJ2-7
D: TRBD2
size: NA
CDR3: CASSATSGKSFYEQYF
DNA: TGTGCCAGCAGCGCTACTAGCGGTAAAAGCTTCTACGAGCAGTACTTC

V: TRBV11-2
J: TRBJ2-3
D: NA
size: NA
CDR3: CASVPAVTSTDTQYF
DNA: TGTGCCAGCGTCCCCGCCGTTACTAGCACAGATACGCAGTATTTT

V: TRBV6-6
J: TRBJ2-7
D: NA
size: NA
CDR3: CASSYSQGTGYEQYF
DNA: TGTGCCAGCAGTTACTCGCAGGGGACGGGTTACGAGCAGTACTTC

V: TRBV4-2
J: TRBJ2-2
D: TRBD2
size: NA
CDR3: CASSQDLAGGEVSTGELFF
DNA: TGTGCCAGCAGCCAAGACCTAGCGGGAGGGGAAGTTAGCACCGGGGAGCTGTTTTTT

V: TRBV30
J: TRBJ2-1
D: NA
size: NA
CDR3: CAWGRGGHNEQFF
DNA: TGTGCCTGGGGGCGTGGGGGGCACAATGAGCAGTTCTTC

V: TRBV7-6
J: TRBJ2-7
D: NA
size: NA
CDR3: CASSLAGTYEQYF
DNA: TGTGCCAGCAGCTTAGCGGGGACCTACGAGCAGTACTTC

V: TRBV6-1
J: TRBJ2-7
D: TRBD1
size: NA
CDR3: CASSDLGQDYEQYF
DNA: TGTGCCAGCAGTGACCTCGGACAGGACTACGAGCAGTACTTC

V: TRBV28
J: TRBJ1-2
D: NA
size: NA
CDR3: CASTRRGRSNYGYTF
DNA: TGTGCCAGTACCCGCCGGGGAAGAAGTAACTATGGCTACACCTTC

V: TRBV10-3
J: TRBJ2-4
D: NA
size: NA
CDR3: CAISEVGGVNIQYF
DNA: TGTGCCATCAGTGAGGTGGGGGGCGTGAACATTCAGTACTTC

V: TRBV30
J: TRBJ1-5
D: NA
size: NA
CDR3: CALQATGGLGQPQHF
DNA: TGTGCCTTGCAGGCAACGGGGGGGCTCGGTCAGCCCCAGCATTTT

V: TRBV7-2
J: TRBJ2-1
D: NA
size: NA
CDR3: CASSLGAGTYNEQFF
DNA: TGTGCCAGCAGCTTAGGGGCAGGGACCTACAATGAGCAGTTCTTC

V: TRBV7-9
J: TRBJ2-3
D: NA
size: NA
CDR3: CASSPADTQYF
DNA: TGTGCCAGCAGCCCGGCAGATACGCAGTATTTT

V: TRBV11-2
J: TRBJ2-7
D: TRBD2
size: NA
CDR3: CASSSHRGSSYEQYF
DNA: TGTGCCAGCAGCTCCCACCGCGGGAGCTCCTACGAGCAGTACTTC

V: TRBV7-2
J: TRBJ2-7
D: NA
size: NA
CDR3: CASSLPGTGTYEQYF
DNA: TGTGCCAGCAGCTTGCCAGGGACCGGGACCTACGAGCAGTACTTC

V: TRBV19
J: TRBJ1-2
D: NA
size: NA
CDR3: CASSLGSFGYTF
DNA: TGTGCCAGTAGTCTCGGATCCTTTGGCTACACCTTC

V: TRBV7-6
J: TRBJ2-7
D: NA
size: NA
CDR3: CASSLTYEQYF
DNA: TGTGCCAGCAGCTTAACCTACGAGCAGTACTTC

V: TRBV28
J: TRBJ2-3
D: TRBD2
size: NA
CDR3: CASRAIAGGSGTQYF
DNA: TGTGCCAGCCGGGCTATAGCGGGGGGTTCGGGTACGCAGTATTTT

V: TRBV27
J: TRBJ2-3
D: NA
size: few
CDR3: CASSPLLPGTDTQYF
DNA: TGTGCCAGCAGTCCCCTACTTCCCGGCACAGATACGCAGTATTTT

V: TRBV7-8
J: TRBJ2-1
D: NA
size: once
CDR3: CASSPPGTGVYNEQFF
DNA: TGTGCCAGCAGCCCTCCGGGGACTGGGGTTTACAATGAGCAGTTCTTC

V: TRBV28
J: TRBJ2-7
D: TRBD1
size: NA
CDR3: CASNLPGQGYEQYF
DNA: TGTGCCAGCAACCTACCGGGACAGGGGTACGAGCAGTACTTC

V: TRBV7-6
J: TRBJ2-1
D: NA
size: NA
CDR3: CASSLDPRASKYNEQFF
DNA: TGTGCCAGCAGCTTAGACCCGCGGGCCTCCAAATACAATGAGCAGTTCTTC